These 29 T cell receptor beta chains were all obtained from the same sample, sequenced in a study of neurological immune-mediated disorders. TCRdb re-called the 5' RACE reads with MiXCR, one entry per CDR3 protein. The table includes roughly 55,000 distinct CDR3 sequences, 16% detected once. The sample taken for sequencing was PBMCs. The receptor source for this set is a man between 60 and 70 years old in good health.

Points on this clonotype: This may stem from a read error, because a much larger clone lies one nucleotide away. The CDR3 loop reads CSVAGATDAFF. The CDR3 DNA is TGCAGCGTTGCTGGTGCCACTGATGCTTTCTTT. The rearrangement links TRBV29-1 to TRBJ1-1; D is uncertain. The germline gives CDR1 SQVTM, CDR2 ANQGSEA. There are 11 residues in the CDR3.

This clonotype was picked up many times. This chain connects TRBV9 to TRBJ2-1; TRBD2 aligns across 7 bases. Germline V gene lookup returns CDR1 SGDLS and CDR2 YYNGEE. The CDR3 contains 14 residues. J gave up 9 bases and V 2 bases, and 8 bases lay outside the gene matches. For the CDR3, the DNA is TGTGCCAGCAGCGTCCTAGCGGAACTTGGTGAGCAGTTCTTC. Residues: CASSVLAELGEQFF.

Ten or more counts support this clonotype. CDR3 sequence: CASSFSYEQYF. The CDR3 region has the DNA TGTGCCAGCAGCTTCTCCTACGAGCAGTACTTC. This chain uses TRBV7-2 with TRBJ2-7; D unresolved. Germline V gene lookup returns CDR1 SGHTA and CDR2 FQGNSA. Trimming pared 3 bases from V and 0 bases from J, leaving 0 bases between. The CDR3 runs 11 residues.

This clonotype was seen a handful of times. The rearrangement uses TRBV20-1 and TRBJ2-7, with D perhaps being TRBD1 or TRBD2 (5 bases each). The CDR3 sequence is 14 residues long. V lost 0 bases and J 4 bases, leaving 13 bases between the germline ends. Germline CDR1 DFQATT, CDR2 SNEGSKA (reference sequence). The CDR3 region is CSARDEGLSYEQYF. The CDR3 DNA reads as TGCAGTGCTAGAGATGAGGGGCTTTCGTACGAGCAGTACTTC.

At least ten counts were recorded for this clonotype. CDR3 in DNA: TGTGCCAGCACCAAGGGGACCCGAGGAGCCTACGAGCAGTACTTC. This translates into CASTKGTRGAYEQYF. The chain employs TRBV27 and TRBJ2-7, with D perhaps assigned TRBD1 or TRBD2 (5 bases each). Germline CDR1 reads MNHEY; CDR2 reads SMNVEV (reference sequence). This CDR3 region has 15 residues. Trimming pared 7 bases from V and 2 bases from J, leaving 18 bases between.

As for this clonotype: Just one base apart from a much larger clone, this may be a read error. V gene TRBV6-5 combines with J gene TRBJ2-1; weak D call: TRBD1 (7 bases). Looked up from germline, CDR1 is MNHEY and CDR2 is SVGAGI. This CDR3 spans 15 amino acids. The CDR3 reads CASRSGGPGGTEQIF. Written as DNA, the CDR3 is TGTGCCAGCAGGTCAGGGGGGCCCGGAGGTACTGAGCAGATCTTC.

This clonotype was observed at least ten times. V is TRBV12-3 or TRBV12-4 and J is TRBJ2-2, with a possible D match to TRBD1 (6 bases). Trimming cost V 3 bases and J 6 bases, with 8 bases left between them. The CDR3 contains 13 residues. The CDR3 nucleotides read TGTGCCAGCAGTTTTCAGGGGCCCGGGGAGCTGTTTTTT. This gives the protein CASSFQGPGELFF.

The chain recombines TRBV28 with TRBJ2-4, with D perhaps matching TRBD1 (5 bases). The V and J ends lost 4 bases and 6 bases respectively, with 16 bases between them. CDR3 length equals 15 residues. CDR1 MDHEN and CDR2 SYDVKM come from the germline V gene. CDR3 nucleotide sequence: TGTGCCAGCAGTTACAGGCTACAATCCTCAAACATTCAGTACTTC. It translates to CASSYRLQSSNIQYF.

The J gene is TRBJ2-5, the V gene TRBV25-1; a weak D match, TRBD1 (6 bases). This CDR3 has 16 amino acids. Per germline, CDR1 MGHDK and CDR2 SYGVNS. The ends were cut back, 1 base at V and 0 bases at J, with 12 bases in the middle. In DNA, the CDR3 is TGTGCCAGCAGTGAATCGGACAGAACCTACCAAGAGACCCAGTACTTC. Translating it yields CASSESDRTYQETQYF. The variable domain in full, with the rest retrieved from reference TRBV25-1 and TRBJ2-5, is EADIYQTPRYLVIGTGKKITLECSQTMGHDKMYWYQQDPGMELHLIHYSYGVNSTEKGDLSSESTVSRIRTEHFPLTLESARPSHTSQYLCASSESDRTYQETQYFGPGTRLLVL.

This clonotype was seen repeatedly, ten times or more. CDR3 nucleotide sequence: TGCGCCAGCAGCCCGACGGGGGCGGACTATGGCTACACCTTC. This gives the protein CASSPTGADYGYTF. V is TRBV5-1 and J is TRBJ1-2; possible D gene TRBD1, 6 bases. Between the trimmed V and J ends, which lost 4 bases and 3 bases, there was a span of 13 bases. CDR1 is SGHRS, CDR2 YFSETQ, per germline. This CDR3 has 14 residues.

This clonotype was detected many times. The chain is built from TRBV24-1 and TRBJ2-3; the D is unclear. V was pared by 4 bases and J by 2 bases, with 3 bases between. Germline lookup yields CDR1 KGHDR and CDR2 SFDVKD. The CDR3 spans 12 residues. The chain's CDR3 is CATSDNTDTQYF. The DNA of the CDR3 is TGTGCCACCAGTGACAACACAGATACGCAGTATTTT.

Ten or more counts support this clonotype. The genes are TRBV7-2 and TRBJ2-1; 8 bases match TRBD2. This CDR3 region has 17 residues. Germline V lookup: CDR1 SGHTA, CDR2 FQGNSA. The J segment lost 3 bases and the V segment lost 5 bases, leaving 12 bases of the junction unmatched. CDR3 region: CASSPRIRLAHYNEQFF. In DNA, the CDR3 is TGTGCCAGCAGCCCCCGGATCCGACTAGCGCACTACAATGAGCAGTTCTTC.

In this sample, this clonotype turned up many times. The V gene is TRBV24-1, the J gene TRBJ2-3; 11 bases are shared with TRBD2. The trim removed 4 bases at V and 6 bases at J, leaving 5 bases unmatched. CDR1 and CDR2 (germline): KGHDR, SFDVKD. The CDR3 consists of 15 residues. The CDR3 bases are TGTGCCACCAGTGAACTAGCGGGAGTGTCTGATACGCAGTATTTT. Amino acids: CATSELAGVSDTQYF.

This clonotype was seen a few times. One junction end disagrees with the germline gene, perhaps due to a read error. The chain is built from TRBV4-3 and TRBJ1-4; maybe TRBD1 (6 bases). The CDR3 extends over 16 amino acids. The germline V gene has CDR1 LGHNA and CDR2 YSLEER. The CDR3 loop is CASSQAGGQTNENLFF. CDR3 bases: TGCGCCAGCAGCCAAGCCGGGGGGCAGACTAATGAAAATCTGTTTTTT.

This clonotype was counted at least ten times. This chain's CDR3 is CASSSHDVAKNIQYF. The CDR3 DNA reads TGTGCCAGCAGCTCCCACGACGTAGCCAAAAACATTCAGTACTTC. The rearrangement links TRBV7-9 to TRBJ2-4, with no clear D. Per the germline V gene, CDR1 is SEHNR and CDR2 is FQNEAQ (reference sequence). Trimming removed 4 bases from V and 0 bases from J, with 10 bases in between. The CDR3 runs 15 residues.

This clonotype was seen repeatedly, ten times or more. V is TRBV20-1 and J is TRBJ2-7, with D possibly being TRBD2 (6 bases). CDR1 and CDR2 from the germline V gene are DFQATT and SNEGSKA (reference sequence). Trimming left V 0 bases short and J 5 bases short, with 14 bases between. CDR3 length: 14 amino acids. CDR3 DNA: TGCAGTGCTAGAGATAGCGGAGGCGCGGACGAGCAGTACTTC. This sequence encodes CSARDSGGADEQYF.

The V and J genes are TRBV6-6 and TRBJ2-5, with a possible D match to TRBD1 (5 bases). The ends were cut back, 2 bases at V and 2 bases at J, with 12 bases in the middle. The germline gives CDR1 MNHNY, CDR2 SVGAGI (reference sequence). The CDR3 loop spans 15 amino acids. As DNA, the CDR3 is TGTGCCAGCAGTTACCCGGGCCAGGGACAAGAGACCCAGTACTTC. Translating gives CASSYPGQGQETQYF.

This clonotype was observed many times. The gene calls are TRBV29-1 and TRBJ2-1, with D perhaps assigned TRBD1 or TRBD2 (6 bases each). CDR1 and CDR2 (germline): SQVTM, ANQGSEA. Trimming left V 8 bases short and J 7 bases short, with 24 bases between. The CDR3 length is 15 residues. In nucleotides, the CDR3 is TGCAGCCTTGGGGGGCGGGACGCCGGGGAAAATGAGCAGTTCTTC. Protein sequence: CSLGGRDAGENEQFF.

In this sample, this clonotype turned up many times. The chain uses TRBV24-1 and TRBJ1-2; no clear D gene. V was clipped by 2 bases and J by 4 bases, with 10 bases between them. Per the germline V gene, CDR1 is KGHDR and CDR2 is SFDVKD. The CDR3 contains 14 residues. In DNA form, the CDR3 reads TGTGCCACCAGTGATTCCGGCAGGTCCTATGGCTACACCTTC. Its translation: CATSDSGRSYGYTF.

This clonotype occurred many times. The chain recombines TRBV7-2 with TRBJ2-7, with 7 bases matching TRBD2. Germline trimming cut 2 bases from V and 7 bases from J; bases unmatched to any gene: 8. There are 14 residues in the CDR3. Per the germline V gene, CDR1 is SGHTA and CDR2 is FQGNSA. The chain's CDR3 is CASSLQAGSGEQYF. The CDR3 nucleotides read TGTGCCAGCAGCTTACAAGCGGGATCAGGTGAGCAGTACTTC. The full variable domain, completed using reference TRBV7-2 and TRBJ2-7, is GAGVSQSPSNKVTEKGKDVELRCDPISGHTALYWYRQSLGQGLEFLIYFQGNSAPDKSGLPSDRFSAERTGGSVSTLTIQRTQQEDSAVYLCASSLQAGSGEQYFGPGTRLTVT.

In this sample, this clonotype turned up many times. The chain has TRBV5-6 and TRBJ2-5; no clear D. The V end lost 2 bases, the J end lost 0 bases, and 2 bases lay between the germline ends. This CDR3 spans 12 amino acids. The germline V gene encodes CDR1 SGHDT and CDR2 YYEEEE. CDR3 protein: CASSFNQETQYF. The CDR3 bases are TGTGCCAGCAGCTTCAACCAAGAGACCCAGTACTTC.

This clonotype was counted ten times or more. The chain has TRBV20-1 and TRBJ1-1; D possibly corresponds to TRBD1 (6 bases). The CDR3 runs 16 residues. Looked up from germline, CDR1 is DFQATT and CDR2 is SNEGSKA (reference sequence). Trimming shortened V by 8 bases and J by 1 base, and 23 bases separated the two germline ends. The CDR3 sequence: CSPQAGWRGANTEAFF. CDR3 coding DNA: TGCAGTCCCCAAGCGGGTTGGAGGGGGGCGAACACTGAAGCTTTCTTT.

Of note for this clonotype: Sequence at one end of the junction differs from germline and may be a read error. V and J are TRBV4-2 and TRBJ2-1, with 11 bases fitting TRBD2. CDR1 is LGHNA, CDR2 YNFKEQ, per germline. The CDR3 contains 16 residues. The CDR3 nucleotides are TGTGCCAGCAGCCAAGATTGGACTAGCGGGTACAATGACCAGTTCTTC. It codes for CASSQDWTSGYNDQFF.

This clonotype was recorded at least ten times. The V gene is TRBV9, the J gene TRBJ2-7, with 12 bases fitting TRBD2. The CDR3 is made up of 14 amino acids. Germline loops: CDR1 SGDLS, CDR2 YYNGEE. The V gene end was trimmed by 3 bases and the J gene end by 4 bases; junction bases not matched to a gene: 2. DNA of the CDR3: TGTGCCAGCAGCGGCGGACTAGCGGGATACGAGCAGTACTTC. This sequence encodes CASSGGLAGYEQYF. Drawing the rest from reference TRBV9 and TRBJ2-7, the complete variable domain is DSGVTQTPKHLITATGQRVTLRCSPRSGDLSVYWYQQSLDQGLQFLIQYYNGEERAKGNILERFSAQQFPDLHSELNLSSLELGDSALYFCASSGGLAGYEQYFGPGTRLTVT.

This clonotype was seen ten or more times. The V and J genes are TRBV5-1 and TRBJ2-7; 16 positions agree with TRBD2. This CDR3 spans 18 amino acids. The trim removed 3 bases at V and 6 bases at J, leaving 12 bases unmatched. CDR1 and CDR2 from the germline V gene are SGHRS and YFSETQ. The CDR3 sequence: CASSSGTSGRAQRREQYF. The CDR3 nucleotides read TGCGCCAGCAGCTCCGGGACTAGCGGGAGGGCCCAACGCCGCGAGCAGTACTTC.

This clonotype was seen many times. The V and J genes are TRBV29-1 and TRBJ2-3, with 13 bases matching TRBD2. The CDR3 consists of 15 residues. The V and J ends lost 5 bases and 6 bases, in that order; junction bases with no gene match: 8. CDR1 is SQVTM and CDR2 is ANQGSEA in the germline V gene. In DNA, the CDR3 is TGCAGCGTTTTCGGACTAGCGGGAGAGGGGGATACGCAGTATTTT. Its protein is CSVFGLAGEGDTQYF.

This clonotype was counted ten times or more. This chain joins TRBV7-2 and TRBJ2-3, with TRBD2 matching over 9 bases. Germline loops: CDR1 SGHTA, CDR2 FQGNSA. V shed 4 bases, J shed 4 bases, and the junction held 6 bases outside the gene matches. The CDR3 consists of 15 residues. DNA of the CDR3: TGTGCCAGCAGCTCATCGACTAGCGGACCAGATACGCAGTATTTT. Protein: CASSSSTSGPDTQYF.

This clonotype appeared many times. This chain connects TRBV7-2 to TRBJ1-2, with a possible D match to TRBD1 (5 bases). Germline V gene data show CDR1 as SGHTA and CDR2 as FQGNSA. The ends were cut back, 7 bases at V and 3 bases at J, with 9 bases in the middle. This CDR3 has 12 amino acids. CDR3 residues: CASTRDYYGYTF. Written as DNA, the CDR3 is TGTGCCAGCACCCGGGACTACTATGGCTACACCTTC.

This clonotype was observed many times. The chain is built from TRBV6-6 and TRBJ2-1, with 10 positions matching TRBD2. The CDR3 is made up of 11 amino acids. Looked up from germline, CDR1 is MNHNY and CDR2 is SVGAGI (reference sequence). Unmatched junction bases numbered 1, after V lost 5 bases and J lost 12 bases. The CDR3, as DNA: TGTGCCAGCAGTCAGCGGGAGGGGCAGTTCTTC. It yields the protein CASSQREGQFF.